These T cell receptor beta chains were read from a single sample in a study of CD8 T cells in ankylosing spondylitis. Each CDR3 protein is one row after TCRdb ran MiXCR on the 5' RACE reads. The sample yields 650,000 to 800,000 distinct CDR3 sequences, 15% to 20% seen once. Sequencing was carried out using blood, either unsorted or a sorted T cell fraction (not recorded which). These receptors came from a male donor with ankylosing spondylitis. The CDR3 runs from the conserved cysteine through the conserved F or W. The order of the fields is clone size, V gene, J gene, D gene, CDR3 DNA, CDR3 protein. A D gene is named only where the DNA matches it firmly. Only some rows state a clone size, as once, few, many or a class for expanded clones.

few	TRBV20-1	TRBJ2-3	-	TGCAGTGCCCCGGGCCAAGCTAGCACAGATACGCAGTATTTT	CSAPGQASTDTQYF
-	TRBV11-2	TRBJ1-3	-	TGTGCCAGCAGCTTAGTTCGGGGGCGAAACACCATATATTTT	CASSLVRGRNTIYF
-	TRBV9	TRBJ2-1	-	TGTGCCAGCAGCGTAGATGTGGGTGACAATGAGCAGTTCTTC	CASSVDVGDNEQFF
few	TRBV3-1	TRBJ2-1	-	TGTGCCAGCAGCCGCGGACAGCCGAATGAGCAGTTCTTC	CASSRGQPNEQFF
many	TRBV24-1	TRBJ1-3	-	TGTGCCACCAGTGATTTGCAGGGTACGAGAAACACCATATATTTT	CATSDLQGTRNTIYF
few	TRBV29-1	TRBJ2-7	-	TGCAGCGTTGAAGTTAGGGACGGCTACGAGCAGTACTTC	CSVEVRDGYEQYF
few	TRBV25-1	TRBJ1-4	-	TGTGCCAGCAGAAGGGGGGCCAATGAAAAACTGTTTTTT	CASRRGANEKLFF
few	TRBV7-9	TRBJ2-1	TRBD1	TGTGCCAGCAGCTTAACGACAGGGCTGGGTGAGCAGTTCTTC	CASSLTTGLGEQFF
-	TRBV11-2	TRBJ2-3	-	TGTGCCAGCAGCTTGCCTTTTATGGAGCGGACAGATACGCAGTATTTT	CASSLPFMERTDTQYF
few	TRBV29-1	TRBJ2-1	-	TGCAGCGGGGGAGGGGGGTTGCACAATGAGCAGTTCTTC	CSGGGGLHNEQFF
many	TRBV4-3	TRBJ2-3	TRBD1	TGCGCCAGCAGCTCCAGGGGGAATACGCAGTATTTT	CASSSRGNTQYF
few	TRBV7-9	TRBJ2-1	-	TGTGCCAGCAGCAGAAGCAACATACCAATTTACAATGAGCAGTTCTTC	CASSRSNIPIYNEQFF
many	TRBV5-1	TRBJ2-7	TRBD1	TGCGCCAGCAGCTTGGGGACAGGGAAGGACGAGCAGTACTTC	CASSLGTGKDEQYF
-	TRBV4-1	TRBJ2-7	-	TGCGCCAGCAGTCGGGACTCCGGGGGAACCTACGAGCAGTACTTC	CASSRDSGGTYEQYF
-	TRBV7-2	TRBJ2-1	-	TGTGCCAGCAGTCCCATACAGGGATACGAGCAGTTCTTC	CASSPIQGYEQFF
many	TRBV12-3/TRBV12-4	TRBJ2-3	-	TGTGCCAGCAGTCTACAGGGCCTTACAGATACGCAGTATTTT	CASSLQGLTDTQYF
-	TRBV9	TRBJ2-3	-	TGTGCCAGCAGTACCTCAACCTTTATCACAGATACGCAGTATTTT	CASSTSTFITDTQYF
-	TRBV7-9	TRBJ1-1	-	TGTGCCAGCAGCTTAGTCGGGGACCCCGGCCCTGAAGCTTTCTTT	CASSLVGDPGPEAFF
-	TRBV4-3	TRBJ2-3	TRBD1	TGCGCCAGCAGCCAAGATCCGGGAACAGGGGCCCGAAACACAGATACGCAGTATTTT	CASSQDPGTGARNTDTQYF
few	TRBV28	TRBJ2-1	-	TGTGCCAGCAAGGCGCGGGAAACCTACAATGAGCAGTTCTTC	CASKARETYNEQFF
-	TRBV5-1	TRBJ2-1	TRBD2	TGCGCCAGCAGCTTGGCCCCCAGCGGGGGACTCAATGAGCAGTTCTTC	CASSLAPSGGLNEQFF
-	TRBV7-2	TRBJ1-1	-	TGTGCCAGCAGCCTGGGGATAGGCAACACTGAAGCTTTCTTT	CASSLGIGNTEAFF
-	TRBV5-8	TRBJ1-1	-	TGTGCCAGCAGCTTGTGGGGGCCGAGGACTGAAGCTTTCTTT	CASSLWGPRTEAFF
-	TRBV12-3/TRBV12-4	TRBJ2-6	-	TGTGCCAGCAGTCCAACGGGTTACTCTGGGGCCAACGTCCTGACTTTC	CASSPTGYSGANVLTF
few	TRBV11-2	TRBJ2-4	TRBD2	TGTGCCAGCACTAGCGGGCGAGCAAACATTCAGTACTTC	CASTSGRANIQYF
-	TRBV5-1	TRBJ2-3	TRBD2	TGCGCCAGCAGCTTGGGAAGCGGGGGAAGCACAGATACGCAGTATTTT	CASSLGSGGSTDTQYF
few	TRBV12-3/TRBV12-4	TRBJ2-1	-	TGTGCCATCAGACCGAGGGGGGTTATCGATGAGCAGTTCTTC	CAIRPRGVIDEQFF
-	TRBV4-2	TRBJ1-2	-	TGTGCCAGCAGCCAAGATCAGGGGAACTATGGCTACACCTTC	CASSQDQGNYGYTF
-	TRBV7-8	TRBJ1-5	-	TGTGCCAGCAGCTTATTTGGGGCAGAGAATCAGCCCCAGCATTTT	CASSLFGAENQPQHF
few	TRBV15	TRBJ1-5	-	TGTGCCACCAGCAGAGAGTTCGGCCCGTCGGGCAATCAGCCCCAGCATTTT	CATSREFGPSGNQPQHF
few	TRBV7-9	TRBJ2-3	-	TGTGCCAGCAGCACACCAACCGACGCGTATAGCACAGATACGCAGTATTTT	CASSTPTDAYSTDTQYF
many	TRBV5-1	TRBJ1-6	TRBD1	TGCGCCACTACGGACAGGGAGGGTTCACCCCTCCACTTT	CATTDREGSPLHF
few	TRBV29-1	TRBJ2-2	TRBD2	TGCAGCGTTGAAGCCTCCGGACTAGCGGGAGGCGTCGGGGAGCTGTTTTTT	CSVEASGLAGGVGELFF
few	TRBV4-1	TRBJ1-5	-	TGCGCCAGCAGCGACGTTATGGGGGGCGCCAATCAGCCCCAGCATTTT	CASSDVMGGANQPQHF
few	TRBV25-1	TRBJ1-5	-	TGTGCCAGCAGTGATCCGACCGACAGGACTGATCAGCCCCAGCATTTT	CASSDPTDRTDQPQHF
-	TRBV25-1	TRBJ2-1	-	TGTGCCAGCAGTGTAGGGTCCGGACTGTACAATGAGCAGTTCTTC	CASSVGSGLYNEQFF
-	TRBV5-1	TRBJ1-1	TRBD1	TGCGCCAGCAGCAGGACAGGGGGGCACACTGAAGCTTTCTTT	CASSRTGGHTEAFF
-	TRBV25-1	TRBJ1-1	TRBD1	TGTGCCAGCAGTGAATCGGGGAGGGACAGTCGCAGAGCCTTGAACACTGAAGCTTTCTTT	CASSESGRDSRRALNTEAFF
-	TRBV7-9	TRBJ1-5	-	TGTGCCAGCAGCGCCGGGATCCTGAATCAGCCCCAGCATTTT	CASSAGILNQPQHF
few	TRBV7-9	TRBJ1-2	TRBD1	TGTGCCAGCAGCACCGCCCCCGGACAGGGGTATGGCTACACCTTC	CASSTAPGQGYGYTF
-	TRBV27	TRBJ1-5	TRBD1	TGTGCCAGCAGGGGGACAGGGAATTGGGCTAGCAATCAGCCCCAGCATTTT	CASRGTGNWASNQPQHF